The 2 T cell receptor beta chains listed next were all sequenced from one sample in a study of blood T cell repertoires in COVID-19. Data came from immunoSEQ multiplex PCR; TCRdb stores just in-frame clones and leaves some out. The sample consists of roughly 380,000 clones, about 89% of them appearing once. The source material was peripheral blood. These receptors were collected from a woman between 40 and 50 years old with COVID-19, enrolled during active disease.

The V gene is TRBV12-3 or TRBV12-4, the J gene TRBJ2-3, with no clear D. The V and J ends lost 7 bases and 8 bases respectively, with 10 bases between them. CDR3 size: 11 residues. The CDR3 loop is CASTDFGTQYF. CDR3 bases: TGTGCCAGCACCGATTTCGGTACGCAGTATTTT.

J is TRBJ2-1 and V is TRBV7-8, with D maybe TRBD1 (8 bases). The V gene lost 7 bases and the J gene lost 1 base, with 14 bases spanning the gap. In germline, CDR1 is SGHVS, CDR2 FQNEAQ. The CDR3 is made up of 15 amino acids. CDR3 nucleotides: TGTGCCAGCACTCCACAGGGGGGGTCCTACAATGAGCAGTTCTTC. Protein product: CASTPQGGSYNEQFF.